This T cell receptor (beta chain) was captured by sequencing in a study of neurological immune-mediated disorders. This clonotype has a count of ten or more. MiXCR, applied by TCRdb to the 5' RACE reads, yields one record per CDR3 protein. The table records approximately 130,000 distinct CDR3 sequences, roughly 3.2% of them present only once. CDR3 size: 13 residues. V dropped 5 bases and J dropped 7 bases, with 10 bases sitting between them. CDR1 and CDR2 (germline): SGHRS, YFSETQ. Sequencing used PBMCs. The receptor was derived from a woman between 25 and 40 years old with multiple sclerosis. The J gene is TRBJ1-6, the V gene TRBV5-1; D may be TRBD1 (5 bases). The CDR3 bases are TGCGCCAGCAGGGAGACAGTCAATTCACCCCTCCACTTT. It is translated as CASRETVNSPLHF.